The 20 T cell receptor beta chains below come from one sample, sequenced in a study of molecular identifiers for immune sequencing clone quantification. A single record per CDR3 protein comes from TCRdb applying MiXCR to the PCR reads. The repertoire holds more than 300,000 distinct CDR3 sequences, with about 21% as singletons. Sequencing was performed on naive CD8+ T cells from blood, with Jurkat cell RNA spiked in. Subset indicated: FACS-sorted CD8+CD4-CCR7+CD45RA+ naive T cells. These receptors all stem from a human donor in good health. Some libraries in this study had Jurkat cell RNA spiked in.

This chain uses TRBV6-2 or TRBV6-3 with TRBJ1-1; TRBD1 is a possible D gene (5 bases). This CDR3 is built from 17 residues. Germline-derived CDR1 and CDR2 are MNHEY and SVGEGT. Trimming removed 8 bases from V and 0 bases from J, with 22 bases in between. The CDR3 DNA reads TGTGCCAGCCAGAACGGGGCCGGGGAGTGGGTGAACACTGAAGCTTTCTTT. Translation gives CASQNGAGEWVNTEAFF.

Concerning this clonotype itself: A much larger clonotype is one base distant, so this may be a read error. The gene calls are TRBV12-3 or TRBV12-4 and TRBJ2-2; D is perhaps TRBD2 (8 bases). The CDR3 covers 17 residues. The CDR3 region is CASSLTGTSEGAGGLFF. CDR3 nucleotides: TGTGCCAGCAGTTTAACCGGGACTAGTGAGGGGGCCGGGGGGCTGTTTTTT.

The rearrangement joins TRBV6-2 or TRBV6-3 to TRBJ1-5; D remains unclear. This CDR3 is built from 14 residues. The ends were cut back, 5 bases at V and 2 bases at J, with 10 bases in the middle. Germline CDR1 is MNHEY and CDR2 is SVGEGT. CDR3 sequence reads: CASSSWDGNQPQHF. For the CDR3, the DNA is TGTGCCAGCAGTAGTTGGGATGGCAATCAGCCCCAGCATTTT.

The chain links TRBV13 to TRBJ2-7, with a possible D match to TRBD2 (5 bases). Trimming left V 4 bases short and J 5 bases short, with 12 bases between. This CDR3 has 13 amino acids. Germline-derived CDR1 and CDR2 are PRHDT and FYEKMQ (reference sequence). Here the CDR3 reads CASSSPGENEQYF. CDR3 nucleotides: TGTGCCAGCAGCTCCCCCGGGGAGAACGAGCAGTACTTC.

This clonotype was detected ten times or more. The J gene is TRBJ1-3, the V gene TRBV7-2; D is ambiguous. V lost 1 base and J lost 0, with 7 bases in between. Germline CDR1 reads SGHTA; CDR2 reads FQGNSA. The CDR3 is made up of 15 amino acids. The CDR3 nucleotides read TGTGCCAGCAGCTTAGATGGTAACTCTGGAAACACCATATATTTT. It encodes CASSLDGNSGNTIYF.

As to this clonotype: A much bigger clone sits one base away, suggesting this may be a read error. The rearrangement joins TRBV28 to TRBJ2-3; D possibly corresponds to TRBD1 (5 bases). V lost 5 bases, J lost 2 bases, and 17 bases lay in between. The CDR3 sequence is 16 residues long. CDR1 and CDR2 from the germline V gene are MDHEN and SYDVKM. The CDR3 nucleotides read TGTGCCAGCAGTCCCCTCTCAGGGTCAAACACAGATACGCAGTATTTT. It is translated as CASSPLSGSNTDTQYF.

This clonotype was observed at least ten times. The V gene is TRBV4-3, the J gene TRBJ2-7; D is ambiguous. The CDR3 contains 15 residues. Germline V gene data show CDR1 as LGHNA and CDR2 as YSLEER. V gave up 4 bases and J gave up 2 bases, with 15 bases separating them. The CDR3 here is CASSREVLPTYEQYF. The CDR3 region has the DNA TGCGCCAGCAGCCGGGAAGTTCTTCCGACCTACGAGCAGTACTTC.

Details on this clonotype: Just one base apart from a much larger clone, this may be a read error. The DNA of the CDR3 is TGTGCCAGCAGCCAAGCGCCTTGGCCCACTGAAGCTTTCTTT. Encoded protein: CASSQAPWPTEAFF. The chain uses TRBV14 and TRBJ1-1; D is undetermined. V lost 1 base and J lost 4, with 10 bases in between. The CDR3 spans 14 residues. In germline, CDR1 is SGHDN, CDR2 FVKESK.

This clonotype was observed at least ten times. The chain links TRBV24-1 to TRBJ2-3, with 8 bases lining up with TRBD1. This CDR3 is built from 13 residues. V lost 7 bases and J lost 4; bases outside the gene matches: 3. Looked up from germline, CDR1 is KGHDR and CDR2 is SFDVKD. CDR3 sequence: CATRETGADTQYF. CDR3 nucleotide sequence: TGTGCCACCAGAGAGACAGGGGCAGATACGCAGTATTTT.

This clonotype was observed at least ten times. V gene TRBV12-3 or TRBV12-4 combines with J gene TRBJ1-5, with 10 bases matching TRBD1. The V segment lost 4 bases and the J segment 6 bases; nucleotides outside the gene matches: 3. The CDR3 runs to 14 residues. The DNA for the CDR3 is TGTGCCAGCAGTTGGACAGGGGGAGGTCAGCCCCAGCATTTT. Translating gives CASSWTGGGQPQHF.

CDR3 loop: CASSLDVPRTGGANTEAFF. CDR3 nucleotides: TGTGCCAGCAGCTTAGACGTTCCAAGGACAGGGGGAGCGAACACTGAAGCTTTCTTT. The chain carries TRBV11-2 and TRBJ1-1; 10 bases align to TRBD1. Per germline, CDR1 SGHAT and CDR2 FQNNGV. Trimming removed 0 bases from V and 1 base from J; junction bases left unmatched: 11. CDR3 length: 19 amino acids.

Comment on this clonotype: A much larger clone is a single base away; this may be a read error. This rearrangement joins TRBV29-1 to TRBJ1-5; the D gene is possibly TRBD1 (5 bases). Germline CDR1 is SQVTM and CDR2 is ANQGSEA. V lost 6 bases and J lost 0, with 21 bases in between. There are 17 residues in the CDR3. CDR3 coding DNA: TGCAGCGTCAGGGCACGCGCCCCCATTTATAGCAATCAGCCCCAGCATTTT. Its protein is CSVRARAPIYSNQPQHF.

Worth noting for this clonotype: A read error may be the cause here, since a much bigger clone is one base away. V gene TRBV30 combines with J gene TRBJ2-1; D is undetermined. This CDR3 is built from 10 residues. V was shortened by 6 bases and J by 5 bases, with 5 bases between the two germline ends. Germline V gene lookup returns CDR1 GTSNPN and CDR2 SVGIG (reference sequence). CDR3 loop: CACLHNEQFF. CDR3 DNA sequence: TGTGCCTGCCTCCACAATGAGCAGTTCTTC.

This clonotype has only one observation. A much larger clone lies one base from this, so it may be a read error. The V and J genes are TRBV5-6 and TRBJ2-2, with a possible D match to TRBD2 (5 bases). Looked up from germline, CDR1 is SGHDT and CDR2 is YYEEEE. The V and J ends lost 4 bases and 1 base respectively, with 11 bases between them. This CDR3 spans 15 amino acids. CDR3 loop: CASSLQRKNTGELFF. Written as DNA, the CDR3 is TGTGCCAGCAGCCTCCAGCGGAAGAACACCGGGGAGCTGTTTTTT.

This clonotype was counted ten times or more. CDR3 coding DNA: TGTGCCAGCAGCTCCACTGCAGTACCCACCGGGGAGCTGTTTTTT. It codes for CASSSTAVPTGELFF. The V gene is TRBV28, the J gene TRBJ2-2; D remains ambiguous. The CDR3 runs 15 residues. CDR1 and CDR2 (germline): MDHEN, SYDVKM. V was shortened by 6 bases and J by 4 bases, with 15 bases between the two germline ends.

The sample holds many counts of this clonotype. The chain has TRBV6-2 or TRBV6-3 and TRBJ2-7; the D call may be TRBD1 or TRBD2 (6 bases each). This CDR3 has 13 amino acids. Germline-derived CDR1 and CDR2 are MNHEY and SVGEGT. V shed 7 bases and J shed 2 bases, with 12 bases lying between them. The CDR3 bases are TGTGCCAGCACCCAGGGGAGGACCTACGAGCAGTACTTC. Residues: CASTQGRTYEQYF.

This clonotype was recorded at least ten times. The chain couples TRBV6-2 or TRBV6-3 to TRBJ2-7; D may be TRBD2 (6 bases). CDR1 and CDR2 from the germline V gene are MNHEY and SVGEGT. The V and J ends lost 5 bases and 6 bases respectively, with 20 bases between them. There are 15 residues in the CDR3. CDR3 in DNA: TGTGCCAGCAGTACCCGGGAGCCGCTCACGCCCGAGCAGTACTTC. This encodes CASSTREPLTPEQYF.

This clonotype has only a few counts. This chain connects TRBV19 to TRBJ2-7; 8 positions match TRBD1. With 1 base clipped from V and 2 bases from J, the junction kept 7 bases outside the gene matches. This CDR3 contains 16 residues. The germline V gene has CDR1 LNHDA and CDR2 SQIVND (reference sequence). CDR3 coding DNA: TGTGCCAGTAGTATAGGACCCGGGACAGGAACCTACGAGCAGTACTTC. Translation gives CASSIGPGTGTYEQYF.

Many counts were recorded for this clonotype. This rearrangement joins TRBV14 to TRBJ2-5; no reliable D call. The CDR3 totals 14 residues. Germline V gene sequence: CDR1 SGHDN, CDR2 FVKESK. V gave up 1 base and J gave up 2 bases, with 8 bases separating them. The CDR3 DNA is TGTGCCAGCAGCCAAGTTATGGGACAAGAGACCCAGTACTTC. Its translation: CASSQVMGQETQYF. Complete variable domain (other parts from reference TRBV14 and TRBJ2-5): EAGVTQFPSHSVIEKGQTVTLRCDPISGHDNLYWYRRVMGKEIKFLLHFVKESKQDESGMPNNRFLAERTGGTYSTLKVQPAELEDSGVYFCASSQVMGQETQYFGPGTRLLVL.

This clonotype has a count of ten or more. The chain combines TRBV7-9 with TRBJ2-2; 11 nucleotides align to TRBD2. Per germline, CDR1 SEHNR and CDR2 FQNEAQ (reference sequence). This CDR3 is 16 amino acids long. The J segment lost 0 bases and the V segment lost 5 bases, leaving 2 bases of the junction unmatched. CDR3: CASSQTSGANTGELFF. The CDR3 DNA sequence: TGTGCCAGCAGCCAGACTAGCGGGGCGAACACCGGGGAGCTGTTTTTT.